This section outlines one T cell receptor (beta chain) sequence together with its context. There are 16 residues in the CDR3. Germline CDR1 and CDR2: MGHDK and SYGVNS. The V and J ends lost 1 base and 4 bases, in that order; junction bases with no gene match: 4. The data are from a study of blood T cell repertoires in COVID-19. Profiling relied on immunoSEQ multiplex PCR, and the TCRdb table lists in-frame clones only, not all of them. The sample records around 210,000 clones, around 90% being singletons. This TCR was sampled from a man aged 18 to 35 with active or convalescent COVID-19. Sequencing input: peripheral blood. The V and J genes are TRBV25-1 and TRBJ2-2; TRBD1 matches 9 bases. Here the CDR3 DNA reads TGTGCCAGCAGTGAATTTACGACAGGGGGCACCGGGGAGCTGTTTTTT. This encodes CASSEFTTGGTGELFF.